This TCR beta chain is from a study of PD-1 blockade in classical Hodgkin lymphoma. About the research overall: Patients were dosed intravenously with nivolumab at 3 mg/kg every 2 weeks.

CDR3 length: 13 amino acids. The germline V gene has CDR1 SGHDN and CDR2 FVKESK. V lost 3 bases to trimming and J lost 9 bases, with 11 bases between them. The patients all showed relapse after autologous stem cell transplantation, while their brentuximab vedotin exposure varied. Best outcomes ranged across complete response, partial response and progressive disease. Worth noting for this clone: The antigen is not known.

The repertoire was sequenced with immunoSEQ multiplex PCR; TCRdb's copy has only in-frame clones and lacks some. The sample consists of 40,000 to 45,000 clones, about 71% of them appearing once. Study results and caveats: Prior to therapy, complete responders displayed diversity much like that of newly diagnosed patients. Newly diagnosed patients were reported to start with lower TCR diversity than healthy donors.

The gene calls are TRBV14 and TRBJ1-4; unclear D gene. The sample consisted of peripheral blood mononuclear cells (PBMCs), taken at baseline. This clonotype was sampled from a human donor with classical Hodgkin lymphoma. CDR3 in DNA: TGTGCCAGCAGCCAGGATATAAGAAAAAAACTGTTTTTT. This translates into CASSQDIRKKLFF.